Listed below are T cell receptor beta chains from one sample, sequenced in a study of cytotoxic CD8 clonotypes in ibrutinib-treated CLL. Using immunoSEQ multiplex PCR, the repertoire was profiled, and TCRdb retains in-frame clones only, with some absent. The sample shows hundreds of thousands of clones, roughly 74% of them seen only once. Sequencing was performed on PBMCs, taken after 24 months of ibrutinib treatment. The source is a human donor with chronic lymphocytic leukemia. The CDR3 runs from the conserved cysteine through the conserved F or W.

v_call: TRBV2; j_call: TRBJ2-2; cdr3_aa: CASTTREGGELFF
v_call: TRBV5-5; j_call: TRBJ1-1; cdr3_aa: CASSFFPGNMNTEAFF
v_call: TRBV27; j_call: TRBJ1-5; cdr3_aa: CASSSPGANQPQHF
v_call: TRBV6-5; j_call: TRBJ2-1; cdr3_aa: CASSYQTGNNEQFF
v_call: TRBV9; j_call: TRBJ2-3; cdr3_aa: CASSVDSLSGSRYF
v_call: TRBV27; j_call: TRBJ2-1; cdr3_aa: CARATNEQFF
v_call: TRBV27; j_call: TRBJ2-7; cdr3_aa: CASSLDRANEQYF
v_call: TRBV27; j_call: TRBJ2-1; cdr3_aa: CASKPGTEPMVEQFF
v_call: TRBV7-3; j_call: TRBJ1-1; cdr3_aa: CASSLSLNTEAFF
v_call: TRBV4-2; j_call: TRBJ1-2; cdr3_aa: CASSQDQEGAYGYTF